Listed here are 29 T cell receptor beta chains from one sample, sequenced in a study of human T cells and chemical hapten exposure. Noted time point: pre-sensitization, week 0. Treatment specified: therapeutic diphenylcyclopropenone sensitization with weekly scalp DPC. TCRdb analysed the RACE reads with MiXCR anew, one entry per CDR3 protein. The sample has 200,000 to 300,000 distinct CDR3 sequences; about 8.1% are singletons. The sample here was whole blood, taken in connection with sensitization to the hapten diphenylcyclopropenone (DPC). All receptors derive from a woman aged 40 to 50 with alopecia areata. Some clones in this sample may be carry-over from other donors' samples.

This clonotype was observed many times. This chain uses TRBV28 with TRBJ2-1; TRBD1 aligns across 7 bases. The V segment lost 4 bases and the J segment 0 bases; nucleotides outside the gene matches: 3. The CDR3 totals 15 residues. CDR1 and CDR2 (germline): MDHEN, SYDVKM. CDR3 in DNA: TGTGCCAGCAGTTCCGGACAGGTCTCCTACAATGAGCAGTTCTTC. This encodes CASSSGQVSYNEQFF.

This clonotype appeared a few times. J is TRBJ1-6 and V is TRBV27, with D maybe TRBD1 (6 bases). V lost 6 bases and J 6 bases, leaving 15 bases between the germline ends. In germline, CDR1 is MNHEY, CDR2 SMNVEV (reference sequence). This CDR3 spans 15 amino acids. The DNA for the CDR3 is TGTGCCAGCAGAACCAGGGGACTCCTTAATTCACCCCTCCACTTT. It translates to CASRTRGLLNSPLHF.

This chain uses TRBV6-2 or TRBV6-3 with TRBJ2-7, with 10 bases aligning to TRBD1. The junction had 5 bases not matched to a gene; V was cut back by 6 bases and J by 0 bases. This CDR3 has 15 amino acids. Germline assignment: CDR1 MNHEY and CDR2 SVGEGT. The CDR3 sequence is CASSVGTGASYEQYF. The CDR3 nucleotides are TGTGCCAGCAGCGTGGGGACAGGGGCCTCCTACGAGCAGTACTTC.

The chain is built from TRBV9 and TRBJ2-1, with D perhaps matching TRBD2 (5 bases). V lost 2 bases to trimming and J lost 3 bases, with 12 bases between them. Germline V lookup: CDR1 SGDLS, CDR2 YYNGEE. The CDR3 totals 15 residues. The CDR3 DNA follows: TGTGCCAGCAGCGTTAGGAGTGGAGGCTACAATGAGCAGTTCTTC. Its protein product is CASSVRSGGYNEQFF.

In this sample, this clonotype turned up many times. The chain employs TRBV9 and TRBJ2-7; the match to TRBD2 covers 8 bases. Losses at the gene ends were 3 bases for V and 0 bases for J; bases not matched to a gene: 11. The length of the CDR3 is 17 residues. CDR1 and CDR2 from the germline V gene are SGDLS and YYNGEE. CDR3: CASSADPRGGGSYEQYF. DNA for the CDR3: TGTGCCAGCAGCGCCGATCCTCGGGGGGGCGGCTCCTACGAGCAGTACTTC.

The chain carries TRBV27 and TRBJ2-7; the match to TRBD1 covers 7 bases. The CDR3 consists of 15 residues. Trimming at V came to 5 bases and at J to 3 bases, leaving 10 bases not matched to a gene. Germline V gene sequence: CDR1 MNHEY, CDR2 SMNVEV (reference sequence). The DNA of the CDR3 is TGTGCCAGCAGTGCCCAACCGGGACAGAGCTACGAGCAGTACTTC. This sequence encodes CASSAQPGQSYEQYF.

In this sample, this clonotype turned up many times. The chain has TRBV5-1 and TRBJ1-4, with D maybe TRBD1 (6 bases). The CDR3 runs 15 residues. Trimming cost V 3 bases and J 1 base, with 10 bases left between them. Germline assignment: CDR1 SGHRS and CDR2 YFSETQ. The CDR3 nucleotides are TGCGCCAGCAGCTACCAAGGGGGAACTAATGAAAAACTGTTTTTT. As protein: CASSYQGGTNEKLFF.

The chain employs TRBV12-3 or TRBV12-4 and TRBJ2-3, with D perhaps TRBD1 or TRBD2 (5 bases each). Between the trimmed V and J ends, which lost 6 bases and 4 bases, there was a span of 23 bases. The CDR3 consists of 17 residues. The CDR3 DNA sequence: TGTGCCAGCAGCTACCGAACCGGGACGTTCGTAGCAGATACGCAGTATTTT. Its protein is CASSYRTGTFVADTQYF.

This clonotype was found many times. The chain recombines TRBV4-3 with TRBJ2-3; a possible D gene is TRBD2 (6 bases). CDR1 is LGHNA and CDR2 is YSLEER in the germline V gene. Between the trimmed V and J ends, which lost 0 bases and 3 bases, there was a span of 13 bases. This CDR3 has 16 residues. The chain's CDR3 is CASSQDPGSGTDTQYF. The CDR3 DNA is TGCGCCAGCAGCCAAGATCCTGGTAGCGGTACAGATACGCAGTATTTT.

This clonotype was observed a few times. The V call is TRBV4-3, the J call TRBJ2-1; D remains ambiguous. This CDR3 has 12 residues. The V gene lost 0 bases and the J gene lost 7 bases, with 4 bases spanning the gap. The germline V gene has CDR1 LGHNA and CDR2 YSLEER. This CDR3 is CASSQDPNEQFF. The DNA of the CDR3 is TGCGCCAGCAGCCAAGATCCGAATGAGCAGTTCTTC.

The DNA of the CDR3 is TGTGCCAGCACCGGACAGGGGCAAAATAATCAGCCCCAGCATTTT. This encodes CASTGQGQNNQPQHF. The chain has TRBV28 and TRBJ1-5; 9 bases map to TRBD1. With 7 bases clipped from V and 4 bases from J, the junction kept 8 bases outside the gene matches. Germline lookup yields CDR1 MDHEN and CDR2 SYDVKM. This CDR3 comprises 15 residues.

This clonotype appeared a few times. This chain links TRBV27 with TRBJ2-7; D might be TRBD1 or TRBD2, each matching 5 bases. Germline CDR1 is MNHEY and CDR2 is SMNVEV (reference sequence). Deletions cut 2 bases from V and 5 bases from J, with 13 bases between. This CDR3 is built from 14 residues. In DNA form, the CDR3 reads TGTGCCAGCAGTTTAGTCCGAGGGGTACACGAGCAGTACTTC. Its translation is CASSLVRGVHEQYF.

This clonotype was counted between two and nine times. The chain combines TRBV27 with TRBJ2-7; 14 bases align to TRBD2. The CDR3 runs to 15 residues. Germline CDR1 MNHEY, CDR2 SMNVEV (reference sequence). Germline trimming cut 4 bases from V and 5 bases from J; bases unmatched to any gene: 4. Written as DNA, the CDR3 is TGTGCCAGCAGTTCCGGGACTAGCGGGAGCCACGAGCAGTACTTC. Its protein product is CASSSGTSGSHEQYF.

The rearrangement joins TRBV18 to TRBJ2-5, with D unclear. V lost 3 bases and J lost 5, with 10 bases in between. The CDR3 is 13 amino acids. In germline, CDR1 is KGHSH, CDR2 LQKENI. The CDR3, as DNA: TGTGCCAGCTCACCGGCACAGCTCGAGACCCAGTACTTC. This sequence encodes CASSPAQLETQYF.

The table lists this clonotype with a few counts. The chain carries TRBV29-1 and TRBJ2-3, with TRBD2 identical over 9 bases. The CDR3 is 15 residues long. Germline V gene sequence: CDR1 SQVTM, CDR2 ANQGSEA. V lost 7 bases, J lost 3 bases, and 11 bases stayed unmatched. CDR3 loop: CSAQRGVLGTDTQYF. In DNA, the CDR3 is TGCAGCGCACAGCGGGGGGTCCTTGGAACAGATACGCAGTATTTT.

This clonotype was detected ten times or more. The rearrangement uses TRBV11-1 and TRBJ2-7, with 7 positions matching TRBD1. With 4 bases clipped from V and 4 bases from J, the junction kept 10 bases outside the gene matches. Germline V lookup: CDR1 SGHAT, CDR2 FQDESV (reference sequence). The CDR3 consists of 15 residues. This CDR3 reads CASSSAREGAYEQYF. DNA for the CDR3: TGTGCCAGCAGCTCCGCCCGAGAGGGGGCATACGAGCAGTACTTC. Drawing the rest from reference TRBV11-1 and TRBJ2-7, the complete variable domain is EAEVAQSPRYKITEKSQAVAFWCDPISGHATLYWYRQILGQGPELLVQFQDESVVDDSQLPKDRFSAERLKGVDSTLKIQPAELGDSAMYLCASSSAREGAYEQYFGPGTRLTVT.

In its sample, this clonotype was seen a few times. For the CDR3, the DNA is TGTGCCAGCGCACCGGGACAGGGCTCCTACGAGCAGTACTTC. Its protein product is CASAPGQGSYEQYF. The J gene is TRBJ2-7, the V gene TRBV28; 9 nucleotides align to TRBD1. Germline V gives CDR1 MDHEN, CDR2 SYDVKM. Trimming cost V 8 bases and J 0 bases; bases outside gene matches: 5. CDR3 size: 14 residues.

CDR3: CASSYSNGIGSFGTSTDTQYF. For the CDR3, the DNA is TGTGCCAGCAGTTACTCGAACGGGATTGGATCGTTTGGGACTAGCACAGATACGCAGTATTTT. The chain uses TRBV6-2 or TRBV6-3 and TRBJ2-3, with D maybe TRBD2 (6 bases). CDR1 is MNHEY and CDR2 is SVGEGT in the germline V gene. Trimming pared 0 bases from V and 0 bases from J, leaving 25 bases between. This CDR3 has 21 residues.

At least ten counts were recorded for this clonotype. The chain employs TRBV29-1 and TRBJ2-7; no definite D call. Germline assignment: CDR1 SQVTM and CDR2 ANQGSEA. V lost 5 bases and J lost 3, with 11 bases in between. The CDR3 length is 12 residues. The CDR3 reads CSVLAANYEQYF. For the CDR3, the DNA is TGCAGCGTTTTAGCCGCCAACTACGAGCAGTACTTC.

V gene TRBV3-1 combines with J gene TRBJ2-1, with no clear D. CDR3 length equals 15 residues. Germline V CDR1 and CDR2: LGHDT, YNNKEL (reference sequence). V gave up 4 bases and J gave up 0 bases, with 10 bases separating them. CDR3 region: CASSLSTSSYNEQFF. CDR3 DNA sequence: TGTGCCAGCAGCCTTAGCACAAGCTCCTACAATGAGCAGTTCTTC.

This clonotype has more than one count but fewer than ten. The chain is built from TRBV7-9 and TRBJ2-7, with 9 nucleotides matching TRBD2. V trimming: 5 bases; J trimming: 4 bases; junction bases outside the gene matches: 9. This CDR3 is 15 amino acids long. Germline CDR1 SEHNR, CDR2 FQNEAQ (reference sequence). The CDR3 DNA sequence: TGTGCCAGCAGCGGTGGACTAGCGAGTTTATACGAGCAGTACTTC. This gives the protein CASSGGLASLYEQYF. The variable domain in full, with the rest retrieved from reference TRBV7-9 and TRBJ2-7, is DTGVSQNPRHKITKRGQNVTFRCDPISEHNRLYWYRQTLGQGPEFLTYFQNEAQLEKSRLLSDRFSAERPKGSFSTLEIQRTEQGDSAMYLCASSGGLASLYEQYFGPGTRLTVT.

The chain links TRBV7-2 to TRBJ2-2; 9 bases match TRBD2. V lost 2 bases and J lost 7; bases outside the gene matches: 8. The CDR3 contains 16 residues. The V gene's germline CDR1 is SGHTA and CDR2 FQGNSA. Written as DNA, the CDR3 is TGTGCCAGCAGCTTATACGGCGGGAGGGCCGTCGGGGAGCTGTTTTTT. Translation: CASSLYGGRAVGELFF.

V gene TRBV27 combines with J gene TRBJ1-1; D possibly corresponds to TRBD1 (5 bases). The CDR3 is made up of 15 amino acids. Trimming shortened V by 6 bases and J by 2 bases, and 16 bases separated the two germline ends. Germline CDR1 MNHEY, CDR2 SMNVEV (reference sequence). CDR3 in DNA: TGTGCCAGCAGAACCCCCGCAGGGTCCAACACTGAAGCTTTCTTT. This gives the protein CASRTPAGSNTEAFF.

The CDR3 reads CASNAGQGYEQYF. The CDR3 DNA reads TGTGCCAGCAATGCGGGACAGGGCTACGAGCAGTACTTC. V usage is TRBV12-3 or TRBV12-4 and J usage is TRBJ2-7; 9 nucleotides align to TRBD1. V shed 7 bases, J shed 3 bases, and the junction held 4 bases outside the gene matches. The length of the CDR3 is 13 residues.

This chain connects TRBV6-2 or TRBV6-3 to TRBJ1-1, with TRBD1 as a possible D gene (6 bases). In germline, CDR1 is MNHEY, CDR2 SVGEGT. Trimming pared 2 bases from V and 8 bases from J, leaving 15 bases between. This CDR3 comprises 14 residues. The CDR3 DNA sequence: TGTGCCAGCAGTTACCTCCAGGGGTCCAGCGAAGCTTTCTTT. Translated: CASSYLQGSSEAFF.

There are a few counts of this clonotype. The chain is built from TRBV7-2 and TRBJ2-2, with 8 bases fitting TRBD1. V lost 5 bases to trimming and J lost 0 bases; unmatched junction nucleotides: 5. Germline lookup yields CDR1 SGHTA and CDR2 FQGNSA. The CDR3 is made up of 16 amino acids. CDR3: CASSRMGQANTGELFF. The CDR3 DNA follows: TGTGCCAGCAGCCGAATGGGACAGGCGAACACCGGGGAGCTGTTTTTT.

Many counts were recorded for this clonotype. This chain connects TRBV12-3 or TRBV12-4 to TRBJ2-1; possibly TRBD2 for D (6 bases). V was clipped by 4 bases and J by 6 bases, with 16 bases between them. The CDR3 is made up of 15 amino acids. CDR3 sequence reads: CASSSRRAAANEQFF. CDR3 sequence (DNA): TGTGCCAGCAGTTCCCGGAGGGCCGCCGCCAATGAGCAGTTCTTC.

The rearrangement joins TRBV4-2 to TRBJ2-1, with D unresolved. V dropped 0 bases and J dropped 4 bases, with 10 bases sitting between them. Germline V lookup: CDR1 LGHNA, CDR2 YNFKEQ. This CDR3 has 15 residues. The CDR3 loop reads CASSQERRAYNEQFF. Written as DNA, the CDR3 is TGTGCCAGCAGCCAAGAGCGAAGGGCTTACAATGAGCAGTTCTTC.

This clonotype was observed a handful of times. The chain is built from TRBV20-1 and TRBJ1-1; a weak D match, TRBD1 (6 bases). Germline V gene data show CDR1 as DFQATT and CDR2 as SNEGSKA (reference sequence). The CDR3 length is 12 residues. V was shortened by 3 bases and J by 3 bases, with 8 bases between the two germline ends. DNA for the CDR3: TGCAGTGCTAGCGCAGGGGACACTGAAGCTTTCTTT. This encodes CSASAGDTEAFF.